The clone carrying this T cell receptor beta chain was detected a few times. Its antigen remains unidentified. This specimen belongs to a study of T-cell memory formation after mild COVID-19. From 5'RACE with constant-segment primers came TCR alpha and TCR beta cDNA libraries that carried sample barcodes and UMIs. A single record per CDR3 protein comes from TCRdb applying MiXCR to the 5' RACE reads. The sample yields about 430,000 distinct CDR3 sequences, roughly 26% seen once. V gave up 4 bases and J gave up 1 base; unmatched junction bases: 4. This CDR3 has 15 residues. Study-level points and caveats: Clones shrinking from day 15 to 85 showed even CD4/CD8 mixes; later expanders tilted CD4+.

This chain joins TRBV12-3 or TRBV12-4 and TRBJ2-5, with TRBD2 matching 9 bases. The material sequenced was PBMCs or a T cell subset sorted from them (not recorded which). The receptor comes from an adult woman who had mild COVID-19 (a few samples of this study predate the infection). Cell type and time point are not known. The CDR3 nucleotides read TGTGCCAGCAGTTGGGCTAGCGGGGCCCAAGAGACCCAGTACTTC. Translating it yields CASSWASGAQETQYF.